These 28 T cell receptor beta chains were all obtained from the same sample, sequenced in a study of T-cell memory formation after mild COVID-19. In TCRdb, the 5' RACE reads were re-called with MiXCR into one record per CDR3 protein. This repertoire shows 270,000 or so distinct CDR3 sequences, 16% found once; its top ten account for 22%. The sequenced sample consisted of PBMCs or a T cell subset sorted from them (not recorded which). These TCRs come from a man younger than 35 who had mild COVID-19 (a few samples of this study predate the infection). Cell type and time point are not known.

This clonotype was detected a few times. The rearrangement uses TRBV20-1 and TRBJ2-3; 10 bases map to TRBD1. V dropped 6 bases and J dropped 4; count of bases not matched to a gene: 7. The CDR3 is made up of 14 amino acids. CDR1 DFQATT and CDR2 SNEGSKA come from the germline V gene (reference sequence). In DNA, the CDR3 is TGCAGTGCGCGGGACAGGGGAGTCTCAGATACGCAGTATTTT. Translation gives CSARDRGVSDTQYF.

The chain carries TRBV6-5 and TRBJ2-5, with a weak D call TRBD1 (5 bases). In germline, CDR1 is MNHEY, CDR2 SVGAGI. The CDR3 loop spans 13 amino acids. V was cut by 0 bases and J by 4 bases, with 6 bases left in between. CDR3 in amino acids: CASSYSGVETQYF. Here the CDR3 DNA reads TGTGCCAGCAGTTACTCAGGGGTAGAGACCCAGTACTTC.

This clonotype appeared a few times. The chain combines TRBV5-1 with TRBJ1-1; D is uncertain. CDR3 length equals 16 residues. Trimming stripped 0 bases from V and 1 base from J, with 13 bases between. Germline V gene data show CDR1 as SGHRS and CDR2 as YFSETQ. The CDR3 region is CASSLVTPRTNTEAFF. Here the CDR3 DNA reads TGCGCCAGCAGCTTGGTTACCCCCCGCACGAACACTGAAGCTTTCTTT.

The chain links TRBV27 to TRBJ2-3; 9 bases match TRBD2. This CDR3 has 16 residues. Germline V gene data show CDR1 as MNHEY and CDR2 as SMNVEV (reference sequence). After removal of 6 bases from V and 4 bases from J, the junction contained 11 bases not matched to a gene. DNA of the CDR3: TGTGCCAGCAGGGCCTGGGCGGGGGGGCCCCCAGATACGCAGTATTTT. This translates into CASRAWAGGPPDTQYF.

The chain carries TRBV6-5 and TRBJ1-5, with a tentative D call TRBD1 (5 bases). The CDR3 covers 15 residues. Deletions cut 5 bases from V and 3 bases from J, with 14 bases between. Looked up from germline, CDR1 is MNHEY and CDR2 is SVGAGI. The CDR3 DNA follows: TGTGCCAGCAGTACCGGTGCGGGACCCAATCAGCCCCAGCATTTT. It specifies CASSTGAGPNQPQHF.

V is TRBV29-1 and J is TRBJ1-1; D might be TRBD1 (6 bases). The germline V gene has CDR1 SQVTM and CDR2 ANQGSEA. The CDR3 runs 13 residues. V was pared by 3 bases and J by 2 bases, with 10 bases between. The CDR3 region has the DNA TGCAGCGTTGAGTGGACAGAAAACACTGAAGCTTTCTTT. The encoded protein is CSVEWTENTEAFF.

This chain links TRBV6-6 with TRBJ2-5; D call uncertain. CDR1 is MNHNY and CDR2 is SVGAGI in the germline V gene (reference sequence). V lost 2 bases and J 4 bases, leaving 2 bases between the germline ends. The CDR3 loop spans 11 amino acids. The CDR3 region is CASSYTETQYF. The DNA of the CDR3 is TGTGCCAGCAGTTACACAGAGACCCAGTACTTC.

CDR3 bases: TGTGCCAGCAGCTTGGTACTTAGCGGGGCAGATACGCAGTATTTT. The encoded protein is CASSLVLSGADTQYF. The chain recombines TRBV5-5 with TRBJ2-3; 8 bases map to TRBD2. The ends lost 0 bases at V and 4 bases at J; junction bases unmatched: 4. The CDR3 loop spans 15 amino acids. From germline, CDR1 is SGHKS and CDR2 YYEKEE (reference sequence). The full variable domain, rest sourced from reference TRBV5-5 and TRBJ2-3, is DAGVTQSPTHLIKTRGQQVTLRCSPISGHKSVSWYQQVLGQGPQFIFQYYEKEERGRGNFPDRFSARQFPNYSSELNVNALLLGDSALYLCASSLVLSGADTQYFGPGTRLTVL.

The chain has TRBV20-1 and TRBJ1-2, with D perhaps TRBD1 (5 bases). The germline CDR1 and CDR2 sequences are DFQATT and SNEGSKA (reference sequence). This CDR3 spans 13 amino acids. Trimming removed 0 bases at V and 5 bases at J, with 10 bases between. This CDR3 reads CSAREGGGYGYTF. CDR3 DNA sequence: TGCAGTGCTAGAGAAGGTGGGGGGTATGGCTACACCTTC.

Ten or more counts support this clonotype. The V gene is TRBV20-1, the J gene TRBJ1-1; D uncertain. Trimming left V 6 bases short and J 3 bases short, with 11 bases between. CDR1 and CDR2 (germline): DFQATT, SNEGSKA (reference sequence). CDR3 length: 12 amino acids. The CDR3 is CSASISDTEAFF. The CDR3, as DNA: TGCAGTGCCTCCATATCGGACACTGAAGCTTTCTTT.

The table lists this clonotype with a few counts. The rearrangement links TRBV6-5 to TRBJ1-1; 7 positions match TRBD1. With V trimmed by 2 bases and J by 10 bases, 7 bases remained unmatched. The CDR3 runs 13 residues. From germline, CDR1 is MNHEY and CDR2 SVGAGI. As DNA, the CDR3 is TGTGCCAGCAGTTACCCCGGGACAGAAGGAGCTTTCTTT. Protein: CASSYPGTEGAFF.

The CDR3 nucleotides are TGTGCCAGCAGCTTTTCCAGGGAGATTAATCAGCCCCAGCATTTT. Translating it yields CASSFSREINQPQHF. The chain uses TRBV11-2 and TRBJ1-5; the D gene is possibly TRBD1 (5 bases). The CDR3 length is 15 residues. From germline, CDR1 is SGHAT and CDR2 FQNNGV. V lost 3 bases and J lost 4, with 13 bases in between.

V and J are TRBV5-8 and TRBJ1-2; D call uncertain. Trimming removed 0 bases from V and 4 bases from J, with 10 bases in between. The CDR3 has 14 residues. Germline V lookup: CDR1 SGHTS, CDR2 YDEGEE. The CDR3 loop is CASSLGTLSYGYTF. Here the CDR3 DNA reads TGTGCCAGCAGCTTGGGGACTCTTAGCTATGGCTACACCTTC.

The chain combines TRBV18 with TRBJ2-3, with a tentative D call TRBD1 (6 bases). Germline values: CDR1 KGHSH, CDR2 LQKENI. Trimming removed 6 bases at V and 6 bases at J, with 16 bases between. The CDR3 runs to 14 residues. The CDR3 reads CASSPTGILDTQYF. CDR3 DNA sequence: TGTGCCAGCTCCCCAACAGGGATACTGGATACGCAGTATTTT. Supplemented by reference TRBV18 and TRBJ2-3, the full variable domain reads NAGVMQNPRHLVRRRGQEARLRCSPMKGHSHVYWYRQLPEEGLKFMVYLQKENIIDESGMPKERFSAEFPKEGPSILRIQQVVRGDSAAYFCASSPTGILDTQYFGPGTRLTVL.

DNA for the CDR3: TGTGCCAGCAGCTTAGCGAATAATCAGCCCCAGCATTTT. This codes for CASSLANNQPQHF. The chain couples TRBV11-1 to TRBJ1-5, with unresolved D. The CDR3 has 13 residues. The ends were cut back, 0 bases at V and 4 bases at J, with 4 bases in the middle. Per germline, CDR1 SGHAT and CDR2 FQDESV (reference sequence).

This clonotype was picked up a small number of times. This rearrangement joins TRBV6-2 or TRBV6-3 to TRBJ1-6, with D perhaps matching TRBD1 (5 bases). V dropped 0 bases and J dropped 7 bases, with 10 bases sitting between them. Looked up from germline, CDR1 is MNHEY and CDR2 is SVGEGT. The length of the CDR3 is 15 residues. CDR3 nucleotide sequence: TGTGCCAGCAGTTACTCGGGGGTCTCGAATTCACCCCTCCACTTT. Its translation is CASSYSGVSNSPLHF.

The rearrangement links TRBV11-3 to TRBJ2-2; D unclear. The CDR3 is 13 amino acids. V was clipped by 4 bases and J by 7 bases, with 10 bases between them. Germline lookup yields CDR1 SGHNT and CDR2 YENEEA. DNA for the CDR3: TGTGCCAGCAGCTCCGTGGGTTTCGGGGAGCTGTTTTTT. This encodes CASSSVGFGELFF. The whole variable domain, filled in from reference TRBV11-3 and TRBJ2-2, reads EAGVVQSPRYKIIEKKQPVAFWCNPISGHNTLYWYLQNLGQGPELLIRYENEEAVDDSQLPKDRFSAERLKGVDSTLKIQPAELGDSAVYLCASSSVGFGELFFGEGSRLTVL.

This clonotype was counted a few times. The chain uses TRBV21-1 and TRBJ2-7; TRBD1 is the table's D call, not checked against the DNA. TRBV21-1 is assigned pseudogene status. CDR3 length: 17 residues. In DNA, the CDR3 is TGTGCCAGCAGCAAGTGTCCAGCAATCCGGGACAAGTACGAGCAGTACGTC. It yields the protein CASSKCPAIRDKYEQYV.

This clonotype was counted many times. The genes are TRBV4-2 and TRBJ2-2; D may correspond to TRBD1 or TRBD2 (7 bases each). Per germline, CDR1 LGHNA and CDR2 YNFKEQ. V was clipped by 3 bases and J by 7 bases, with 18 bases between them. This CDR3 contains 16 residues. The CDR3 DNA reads TGTGCCAGCAGCCATCCCGGCAGGGGGGGAATCGGGGAGCTGTTTTTT. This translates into CASSHPGRGGIGELFF.

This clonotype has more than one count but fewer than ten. The CDR3 loop reads CASSLLFHEQFF. The DNA for the CDR3 is TGTGCCAGCAGTTTATTGTTCCATGAGCAGTTCTTC. The J gene is TRBJ2-1, the V gene TRBV12-3 or TRBV12-4, with D hard to call. The ends were cut back, 2 bases at V and 8 bases at J, with 7 bases in the middle. The CDR3 has 12 amino acids.

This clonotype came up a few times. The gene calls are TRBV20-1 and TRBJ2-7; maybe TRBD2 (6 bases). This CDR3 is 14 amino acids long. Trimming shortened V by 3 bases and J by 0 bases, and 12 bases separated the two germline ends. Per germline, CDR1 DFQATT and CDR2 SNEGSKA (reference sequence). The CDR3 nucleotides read TGCAGTGCTAGCGGGGGTCTGAGCTCCTACGAGCAGTACGTC. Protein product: CSASGGLSSYEQYV.

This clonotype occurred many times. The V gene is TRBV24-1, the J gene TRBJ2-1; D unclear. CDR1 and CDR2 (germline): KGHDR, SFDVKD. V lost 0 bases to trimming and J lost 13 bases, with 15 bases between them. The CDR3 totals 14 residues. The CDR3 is CATSDLQLGETQFF. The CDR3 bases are TGTGCCACCAGTGATTTGCAGCTGGGTGAGACCCAGTTCTTC.

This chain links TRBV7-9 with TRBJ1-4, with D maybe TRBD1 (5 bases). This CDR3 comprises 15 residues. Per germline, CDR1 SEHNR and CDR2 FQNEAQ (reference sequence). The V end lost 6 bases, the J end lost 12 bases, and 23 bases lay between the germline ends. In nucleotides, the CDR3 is TGTGCCAGCAGTCAAGGCGGAGGGGCCGCCGAGCAACTGTTTTTT. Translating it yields CASSQGGGAAEQLFF.

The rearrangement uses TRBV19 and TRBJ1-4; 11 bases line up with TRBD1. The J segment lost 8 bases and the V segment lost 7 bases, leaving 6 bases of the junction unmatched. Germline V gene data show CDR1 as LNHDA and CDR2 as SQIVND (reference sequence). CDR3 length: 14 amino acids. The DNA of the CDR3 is TGTGCCAGTACCCCGGGACAGGGGGGCGAAAAACTGTTTTTT. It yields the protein CASTPGQGGEKLFF.

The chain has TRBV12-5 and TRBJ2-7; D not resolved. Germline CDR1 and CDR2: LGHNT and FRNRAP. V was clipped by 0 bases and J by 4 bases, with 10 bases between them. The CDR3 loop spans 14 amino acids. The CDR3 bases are TGTGCTAGTGGTTTGGTAAGGTTGAGTTACGAGCAGTACGTC. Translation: CASGLVRLSYEQYV.

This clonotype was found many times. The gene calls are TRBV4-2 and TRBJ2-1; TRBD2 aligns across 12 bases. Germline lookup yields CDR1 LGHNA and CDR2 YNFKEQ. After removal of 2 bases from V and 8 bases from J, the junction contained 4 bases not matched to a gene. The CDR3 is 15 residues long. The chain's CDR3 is CASSQSTSGGHEQFF. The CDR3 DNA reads TGTGCCAGCAGCCAATCGACTAGCGGGGGACATGAGCAGTTCTTC.

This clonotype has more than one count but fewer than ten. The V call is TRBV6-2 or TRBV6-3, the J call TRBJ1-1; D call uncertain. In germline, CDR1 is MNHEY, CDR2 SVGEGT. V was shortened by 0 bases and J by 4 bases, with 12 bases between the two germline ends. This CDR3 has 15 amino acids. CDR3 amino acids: CASSYSKGVGTEAFF. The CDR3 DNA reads TGTGCCAGCAGTTACTCCAAGGGTGTGGGCACTGAAGCTTTCTTT.

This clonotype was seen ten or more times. This CDR3 is CASSYRAQGATEAFF. DNA for the CDR3: TGTGCCAGCAGTTACAGGGCACAGGGTGCCACTGAAGCTTTCTTT. The chain employs TRBV6-5 and TRBJ1-1; a weak D match, TRBD1 (6 bases). V was trimmed by 2 bases and J by 4 bases, leaving 14 bases between them. The CDR3 has 15 amino acids. Per the germline V gene, CDR1 is MNHEY and CDR2 is SVGAGI.